Listed here are 29 T cell receptor beta chains from one sample, sequenced in a study of T cells in Graves' hyperthyroidism and ophthalmopathy. It was RNA transcripts that yielded the amplified TCR beta CDR3 regions. The primer set for the first-round RT-PCR of the TCR CDR3 was HTBI. TCRdb passed the multiplex PCR reads through MiXCR, listing each CDR3 protein once. The sample records roughly 240,000 distinct CDR3 sequences, 16% being singletons. Specimen: blood. The receptor source for this set is a woman in her late teens or twenties with Graves' ophthalmopathy.

In its sample, this clonotype was seen many times. The chain combines TRBV11-3 with TRBJ2-3, with TRBD1 as a possible D gene (5 bases). Germline V gene data show CDR1 as SGHNT and CDR2 as YENEEA. This CDR3 has 15 residues. V gave up 1 base and J gave up 2 bases, with 10 bases separating them. CDR3 protein: CASSLVPGSTDTQYF. The CDR3, as DNA: TGTGCCAGCAGCTTAGTCCCAGGGTCCACAGATACGCAGTATTTT.

This clonotype came up many times. The chain uses TRBV6-1 and TRBJ1-2; D call uncertain. Trimming left V 4 bases short and J 1 base short, with 7 bases between. The V gene's germline CDR1 is MNHNS and CDR2 SASEGT. The CDR3 contains 13 residues. CDR3 residues: CASSGKINYGYTF. In DNA, the CDR3 is TGTGCCAGCAGTGGGAAGATTAACTATGGCTACACCTTC.

This clonotype appeared many times. CDR3 sequence: CASRLLPGEKTQYF. The CDR3 bases are TGTGCCAGCAGATTACTTCCAGGAGAAAAGACCCAGTACTTC. The chain employs TRBV28 and TRBJ2-5; D ambiguous. The germline V gene has CDR1 MDHEN and CDR2 SYDVKM. Trimming left V 6 bases short and J 6 bases short, with 17 bases between. This CDR3 spans 14 amino acids.

This clonotype was detected ten times or more. V is TRBV28 and J is TRBJ2-3, with a tentative D call TRBD1 (6 bases). The CDR3 extends over 13 amino acids. V was shortened by 5 bases and J by 0 bases, with 6 bases between the two germline ends. Per the germline V gene, CDR1 is MDHEN and CDR2 is SYDVKM. CDR3 coding DNA: TGTGCCAGCAGTACAGGGAGCACAGATACGCAGTATTTT. Translating it yields CASSTGSTDTQYF.

This chain links TRBV12-3 or TRBV12-4 with TRBJ1-2; D is unclear. The CDR3 is 13 residues long. The germline V and J ends were trimmed by 6 bases and 1 base, with 9 bases remaining between them. In nucleotides, the CDR3 is TGTGCCAGCAGGCCCGGGAATAACTATGGCTACACCTTC. As protein: CASRPGNNYGYTF.

This clonotype was counted at least ten times. The gene calls are TRBV10-3 and TRBJ2-3; 8 positions agree with TRBD2. Germline V gives CDR1 ENHRY, CDR2 SYGVKD. The CDR3 is 15 amino acids. J lost 6 bases, V lost 4 bases, and 9 bases had no gene match. DNA for the CDR3: TGTGCCATCAGTGGAATAAGCGGGGGTTACGATACGCAGTATTTT. It translates to CAISGISGGYDTQYF.

This clonotype was detected ten times or more. The chain employs TRBV20-1 and TRBJ2-7; D is perhaps TRBD2 (5 bases). The germline gives CDR1 DFQATT, CDR2 SNEGSKA (reference sequence). Trimming took off 4 bases at V and 7 bases at J, with 20 bases between the two ends. This CDR3 is 14 amino acids long. The CDR3 DNA reads as TGCAGTGCTACCTCCCCGGCGGGTCTAAAAGAGCAGTACTTC. This sequence encodes CSATSPAGLKEQYF.

The table lists this clonotype with many counts. The chain is built from TRBV28 and TRBJ1-5; D call uncertain. The CDR3 consists of 15 residues. From germline, CDR1 is MDHEN and CDR2 SYDVKM. V was cut by 5 bases and J by 4 bases, with 15 bases left in between. Here the CDR3 reads CASSPRMLGNQPQHF. In nucleotides, the CDR3 is TGTGCCAGCAGTCCCCGGATGCTTGGGAATCAGCCCCAGCATTTT.

In the case of this clonotype: A much larger clone lies a single base off, so this may be a read error. V and J are TRBV9 and TRBJ1-4, with TRBD1 matching over 7 bases. The CDR3 contains 14 residues. Germline CDR1 SGDLS, CDR2 YYNGEE. CDR3 sequence: CACSVGDSNEKLFF. The CDR3 DNA reads TGTGCCTGCAGCGTAGGGGACAGTAATGAAAAACTGTTTTTT.

This clonotype has just a few counts. The rearrangement uses TRBV10-3 and TRBJ2-5, with D unresolved. Germline V gene sequence: CDR1 ENHRY, CDR2 SYGVKD. The V end lost 6 bases, the J end lost 4 bases, and 9 bases lay between the germline ends. The CDR3 covers 12 residues. The CDR3 reads CAISPSAETQYF. The CDR3 DNA reads as TGTGCCATCAGCCCCTCCGCAGAGACCCAGTACTTC.

This clonotype was counted many times. The V call is TRBV27, the J call TRBJ2-1, with 7 nucleotides matching TRBD2. The CDR3 has 15 residues. Germline CDR1 is MNHEY and CDR2 is SMNVEV (reference sequence). The ends lost 8 bases at V and 2 bases at J; junction bases unmatched: 9. The CDR3 coding sequence is TGTGCCAGCGCTCAAGCGGGGAATCCCTACAATGAGCAGTTCTTC. Its protein is CASAQAGNPYNEQFF.

The chain couples TRBV5-1 to TRBJ2-1; TRBD2 agrees at 8 bases. The germline V gene encodes CDR1 SGHRS and CDR2 YFSETQ. This CDR3 has 14 amino acids. The V gene end was trimmed by 5 bases and the J gene end by 8 bases; junction bases not matched to a gene: 9. The CDR3 sequence is CASRSGLASHEQFF. The CDR3 nucleotides read TGCGCCAGCAGATCCGGACTAGCCTCCCATGAGCAGTTCTTC.

This clonotype occurred many times. The rearrangement joins TRBV5-1 to TRBJ2-7, with D tentatively TRBD1 (6 bases). Germline values: CDR1 SGHRS, CDR2 YFSETQ. V lost 0 bases to trimming and J lost 0 bases, with 16 bases between them. The CDR3 is 17 residues long. The CDR3 spells CASSLAQAQGISYEQYF. CDR3 DNA: TGCGCCAGCAGCTTGGCACAGGCTCAGGGGATCTCCTACGAGCAGTACTTC.

This clonotype was found a few times. J is TRBJ2-3 and V is TRBV6-5; D is uncertain. V was trimmed by 0 bases and J by 4 bases, leaving 2 bases between them. Germline CDR1 is MNHEY and CDR2 is SVGAGI. The CDR3 is made up of 12 amino acids. CDR3 region: CASSYSPDTQYF. The CDR3 coding sequence is TGTGCCAGCAGTTACTCTCCAGATACGCAGTATTTT.

This clonotype was seen many times. This sequence joins TRBV4-1 and TRBJ2-7, with D uncertain. Germline CDR1 and CDR2: MGHRA and YSYEKL. V was clipped by 1 base and J by 2 bases, with 9 bases between them. The CDR3 is 14 amino acids. The CDR3 DNA reads as TGCGCCAGCAGCCAAGCAGGTCAGGCCTACGAGCAGTACTTC. Translated, it gives CASSQAGQAYEQYF.

This clonotype showed up many times. The V and J genes are TRBV7-2 and TRBJ2-7; weak D call: TRBD2 (5 bases). Deletions cut 5 bases from V and 7 bases from J, with 21 bases between. CDR3 length equals 15 residues. Germline CDR1 reads SGHTA; CDR2 reads FQGNSA. CDR3 protein: CASSPVEQIRREQYF. CDR3 nucleotide sequence: TGTGCCAGCAGCCCGGTAGAGCAGATAAGGAGGGAGCAGTACTTC.

V is TRBV19 and J is TRBJ2-1; D perhaps matches TRBD2 (5 bases). CDR1 is LNHDA and CDR2 is SQIVND in the germline V gene (reference sequence). Trimming cost V 0 bases and J 4 bases, with 13 bases left between them. CDR3 length: 16 amino acids. CDR3 in amino acids: CASSIDIGGTYNEQFF. CDR3 DNA: TGTGCCAGTAGTATAGATATAGGAGGCACGTACAATGAGCAGTTCTTC.

In regard to this clonotype: This could be a read error, since a much larger clone is one nucleotide away. This chain links TRBV6-5 with TRBJ2-4, with D perhaps matching TRBD2 (6 bases). Trimming cost V 2 bases and J 9 bases, with 17 bases left between them. From germline, CDR1 is MNHEY and CDR2 SVGAGI. The CDR3 contains 15 residues. CDR3 DNA sequence: TGTGCCAGCAGTTACCAACCAGCGGGCATGACCATTCAGTACTTC. As protein: CASSYQPAGMTIQYF.

This clonotype has a handful of counts. The genes are TRBV2 and TRBJ2-7, with 10 positions matching TRBD1. Germline V lookup: CDR1 SNHLY, CDR2 FYNNEI. The CDR3 covers 14 residues. V was pared by 10 bases and J by 2 bases, with 8 bases of the junction left unmatched. The CDR3 DNA follows: TGTGCCACCCCGGGACAGGGGACCCCCTACGAGCAGTACTTC. Amino acid sequence: CATPGQGTPYEQYF.

In its sample, this clonotype was seen many times. V and J are TRBV6-5 and TRBJ1-6; D not certain. V shed 0 bases and J shed 1 base, with 4 bases lying between them. CDR1 is MNHEY, CDR2 SVGAGI, per germline. This CDR3 is 15 amino acids long. The CDR3 DNA reads TGTGCCAGCAGTTACTCGAGTTCCTATAATTCACCCCTCCACTTT. Amino acids: CASSYSSSYNSPLHF.

This clonotype was seen ten or more times. CDR3 sequence (DNA): TGTGCCACCAGCAGAGGGTTCAATGAGCAGTTCTTC. Translating gives CATSRGFNEQFF. The genes are TRBV15 and TRBJ2-1; D is unresolved. Trimming removed 1 base from V and 6 bases from J, with 4 bases in between. Germline lookup yields CDR1 LNHNV and CDR2 YYDKDF (reference sequence). The CDR3 is 12 amino acids.

This clonotype was seen at least ten times. CDR3 sequence: CASSQTRDRDPYEQYF. The CDR3 region has the DNA TGTGCCAGCAGCCAAACCCGGGACAGGGATCCCTACGAGCAGTACTTC. The chain combines TRBV7-9 with TRBJ2-7, with 9 nucleotides matching TRBD1. Germline V gives CDR1 SEHNR, CDR2 FQNEAQ (reference sequence). With 5 bases clipped from V and 2 bases from J, the junction kept 10 bases outside the gene matches. This CDR3 has 16 amino acids.

The table lists this clonotype with many counts. CDR3: CASSLEGGNTIYF. DNA for the CDR3: TGTGCCAGCAGCTTAGAGGGTGGAAACACCATATATTTT. This rearrangement joins TRBV7-9 to TRBJ1-3, with D unresolved. The CDR3 covers 13 residues. V lost 1 base and J 3 bases, leaving 4 bases between the germline ends. The germline CDR1 and CDR2 sequences are SEHNR and FQNEAQ (reference sequence).

This clonotype was counted ten times or more. The chain is built from TRBV7-9 and TRBJ2-5; D ambiguous. The CDR3 loop spans 14 amino acids. The germline gives CDR1 SEHNR, CDR2 FQNEAQ (reference sequence). The V end was cut by 1 base, the J end by 0 bases, with 6 bases between. CDR3 region: CASSLGVNQETQYF. The CDR3, as DNA: TGTGCCAGCAGCTTAGGGGTGAACCAAGAGACCCAGTACTTC.

In this sample, this clonotype turned up many times. This chain joins TRBV7-9 and TRBJ2-1; D tentatively reads TRBD1 or TRBD2 (6 bases each). The CDR3 runs 13 residues. Germline V gene lookup returns CDR1 SEHNR and CDR2 FQNEAQ (reference sequence). V was shortened by 5 bases and J by 10 bases, with 15 bases between the two germline ends. The CDR3 bases are TGTGCCAGCAGCCCTGCGAGGGGGGTGGAGCAGTTCTTC. Translating gives CASSPARGVEQFF.

This clonotype was counted many times. This chain uses TRBV29-1 with TRBJ1-6; TRBD1 aligns across 7 bases. Losses at the gene ends were 7 bases for V and 8 bases for J; bases not matched to a gene: 8. CDR1 and CDR2 from the germline V gene are SQVTM and ANQGSEA. The CDR3 consists of 13 residues. CDR3 loop: CSAATGFDSPLHF. CDR3 nucleotide sequence: TGCAGCGCCGCGACAGGGTTTGATTCACCCCTCCACTTT.

The rearrangement joins TRBV6-6 to TRBJ2-2, with a weak D call TRBD2 (5 bases). V shed 2 bases and J shed 5 bases, with 12 bases lying between them. CDR3 length equals 15 residues. Germline loops: CDR1 MNHNY, CDR2 SVGAGI (reference sequence). The CDR3 coding sequence is TGTGCCAGCAGTTACACGGAGTCGGGAACCGGGGAGCTGTTTTTT. It translates to CASSYTESGTGELFF.

The sample holds many counts of this clonotype. The chain has TRBV7-2 and TRBJ2-3; 10 bases agree with TRBD2. CDR3 length equals 16 residues. CDR1 is SGHTA and CDR2 is FQGNSA in the germline V gene. V lost 2 bases and J lost 2; bases outside the gene matches: 4. The CDR3 loop is CASSLSGGAVTDTQYF. CDR3 bases: TGTGCCAGCAGCTTAAGCGGGGGGGCCGTCACAGATACGCAGTATTTT.

This clonotype has ten or more counts. This chain connects TRBV27 to TRBJ1-5; D may be TRBD1 (5 bases). The V gene's germline CDR1 is MNHEY and CDR2 SMNVEV (reference sequence). This CDR3 is 15 amino acids long. V was pared by 5 bases and J by 1 base, with 12 bases between. The CDR3 protein is CASSREGASNQPQHF. In DNA form, the CDR3 reads TGTGCCAGCAGTCGAGAAGGGGCGAGCAATCAGCCCCAGCATTTT.